This T cell receptor (beta chain) was identified in a study of blood T cell repertoires in COVID-19. As processed by the authors: Nucleated cell number was recorded as an estimate derived from reference gene primer amplification. Measured with immunoSEQ multiplex PCR; TCRdb has only the in-frame clones, and not every one. V and J calls and clone size follow that table, whereas D and trimming were derived from the DNA. The top ten clones hold roughly 1% of a sample with over 150,000 clones, about 88% of them seen once. The germline V and J ends were trimmed by 3 bases and 8 bases, with 10 bases remaining between them. CDR3 size: 12 residues. Germline V gene lookup returns CDR1 MNHNS and CDR2 SASEGT.

This rearrangement joins TRBV6-1 to TRBJ1-2; a weak D match, TRBD1 (5 bases). The sequenced sample was peripheral blood. This clonotype originated in a man between 35 and 55 years old with acute or convalescent COVID-19. DNA for the CDR3: TGTGCCAGCAGTGACCCAGGGTTGGGCTACACCTTC. It codes for CASSDPGLGYTF.